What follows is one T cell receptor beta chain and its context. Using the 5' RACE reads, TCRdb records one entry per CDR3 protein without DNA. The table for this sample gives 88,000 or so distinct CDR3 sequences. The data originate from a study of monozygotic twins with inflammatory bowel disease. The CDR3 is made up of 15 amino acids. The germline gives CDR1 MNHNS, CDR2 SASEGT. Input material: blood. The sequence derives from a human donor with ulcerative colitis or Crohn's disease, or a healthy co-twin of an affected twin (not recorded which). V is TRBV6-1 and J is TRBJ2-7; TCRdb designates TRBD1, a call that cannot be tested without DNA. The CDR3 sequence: CASSARQTSSYEQYF.